This T cell receptor (beta chain) derives from a study of cytomegalovirus exposure and HLA in healthy donors. Study context: The 90 to 150 validation repertoires matched the approximately 700 first-cohort repertoires in platform, a later analysis reported.

Germline V gives CDR1 MNHEY, CDR2 SVGAGI. Trimming pared 1 base from V and 4 bases from J, leaving 7 bases between. The CDR3 extends over 14 amino acids. Profiling relied on immunoSEQ multiplex PCR, and the TCRdb table lists in-frame clones only, not all of them. The data show over 200,000 clones, 90% seen once. The study drew the donors from its roughly 120-subject validation cohort, separate from the roughly 700-subject first cohort. Overall study findings and caveats: The finding came from a later analysis; first-cohort TCR clusters tended to co-occur in the roughly 110 validation repertoires.

To note about this clone: Its antigen remains unknown.

Material for sequencing was PBMCs. This sequence was found in a woman aged 30 to 39 in good health and CMV-seronegative. This chain links TRBV6-5 with TRBJ1-4; D unresolved. The CDR3 sequence: CASSYFGLNEKLFF. CDR3 coding DNA: TGTGCCAGCAGTTACTTTGGACTTAATGAAAAACTGTTTTTT.